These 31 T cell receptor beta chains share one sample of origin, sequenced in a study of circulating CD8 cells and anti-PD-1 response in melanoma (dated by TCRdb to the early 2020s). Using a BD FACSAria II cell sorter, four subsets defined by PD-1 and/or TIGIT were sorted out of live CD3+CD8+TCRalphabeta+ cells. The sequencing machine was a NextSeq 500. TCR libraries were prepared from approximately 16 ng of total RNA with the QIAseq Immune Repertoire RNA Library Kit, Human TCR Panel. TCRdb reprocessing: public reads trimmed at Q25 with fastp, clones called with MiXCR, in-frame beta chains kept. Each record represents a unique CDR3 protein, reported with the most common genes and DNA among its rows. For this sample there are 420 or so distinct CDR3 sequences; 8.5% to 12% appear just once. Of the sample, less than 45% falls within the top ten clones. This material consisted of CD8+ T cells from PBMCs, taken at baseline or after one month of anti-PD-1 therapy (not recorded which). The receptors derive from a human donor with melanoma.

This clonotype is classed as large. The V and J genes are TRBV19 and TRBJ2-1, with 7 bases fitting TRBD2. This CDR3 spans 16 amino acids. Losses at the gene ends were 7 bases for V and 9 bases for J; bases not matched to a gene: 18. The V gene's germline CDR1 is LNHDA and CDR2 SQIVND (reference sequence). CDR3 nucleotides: TGTGCCAGTACTGATACCGGGACTACGGTAGGCCTTGAGCAGTTCTTC. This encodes CASTDTGTTVGLEQFF.

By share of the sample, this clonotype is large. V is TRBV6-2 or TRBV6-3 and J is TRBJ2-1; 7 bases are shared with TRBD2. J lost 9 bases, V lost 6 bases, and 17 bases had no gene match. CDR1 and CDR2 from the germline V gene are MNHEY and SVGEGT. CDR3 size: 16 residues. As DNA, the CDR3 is TGTGCCAGCAGAACGGGATTAGCGGGTATGCTCACTGAGCAGTTCTTC. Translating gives CASRTGLAGMLTEQFF.

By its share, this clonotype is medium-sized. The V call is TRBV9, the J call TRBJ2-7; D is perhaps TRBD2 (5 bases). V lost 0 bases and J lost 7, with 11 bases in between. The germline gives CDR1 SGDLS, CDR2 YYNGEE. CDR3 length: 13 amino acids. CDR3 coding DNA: TGTGCCAGCAGCGTAGAGAGGACGGGGGAGCAGTACTTC. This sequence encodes CASSVERTGEQYF.

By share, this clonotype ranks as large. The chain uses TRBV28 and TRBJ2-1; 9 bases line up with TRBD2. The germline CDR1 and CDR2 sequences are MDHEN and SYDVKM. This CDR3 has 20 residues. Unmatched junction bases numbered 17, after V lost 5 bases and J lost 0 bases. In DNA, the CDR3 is TGTGCCAGCAGTACTAGGTCAAGGACTAGCGCCATTCGCTCCTACAATGAGCAGTTCTTC. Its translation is CASSTRSRTSAIRSYNEQFF.

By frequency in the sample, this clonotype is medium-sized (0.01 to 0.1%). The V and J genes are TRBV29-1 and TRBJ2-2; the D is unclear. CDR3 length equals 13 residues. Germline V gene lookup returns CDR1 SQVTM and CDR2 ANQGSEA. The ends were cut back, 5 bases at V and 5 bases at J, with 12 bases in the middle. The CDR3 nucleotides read TGCAGCGTTCTGGACGGAGAGACCGGGGAGCTGTTTTTT. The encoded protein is CSVLDGETGELFF.

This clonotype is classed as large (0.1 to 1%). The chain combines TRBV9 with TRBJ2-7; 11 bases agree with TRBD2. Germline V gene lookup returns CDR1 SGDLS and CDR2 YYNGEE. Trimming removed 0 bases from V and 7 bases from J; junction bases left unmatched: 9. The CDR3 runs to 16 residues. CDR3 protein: CASSVDIAGGPGEQYF. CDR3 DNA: TGTGCCAGCAGCGTAGATATAGCGGGAGGGCCGGGTGAGCAGTACTTC. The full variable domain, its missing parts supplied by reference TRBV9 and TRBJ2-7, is DSGVTQTPKHLITATGQRVTLRCSPRSGDLSVYWYQQSLDQGLQFLIQYYNGEERAKGNILERFSAQQFPDLHSELNLSSLELGDSALYFCASSVDIAGGPGEQYFGPGTRLTVT.

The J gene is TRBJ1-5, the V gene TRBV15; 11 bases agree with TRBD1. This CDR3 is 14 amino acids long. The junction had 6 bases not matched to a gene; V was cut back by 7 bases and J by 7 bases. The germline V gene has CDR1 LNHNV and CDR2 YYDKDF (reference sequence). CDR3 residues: CATNVDRGPQPQHF. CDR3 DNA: TGTGCCACCAACGTGGACAGGGGGCCACAGCCCCAGCATTTT.

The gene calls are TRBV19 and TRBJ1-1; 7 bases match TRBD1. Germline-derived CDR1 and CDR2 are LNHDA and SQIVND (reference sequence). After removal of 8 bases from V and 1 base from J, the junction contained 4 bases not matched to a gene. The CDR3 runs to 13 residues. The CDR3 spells CASDRVPNTEAFF. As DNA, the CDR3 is TGTGCCAGTGACAGGGTTCCGAACACTGAAGCTTTCTTT.

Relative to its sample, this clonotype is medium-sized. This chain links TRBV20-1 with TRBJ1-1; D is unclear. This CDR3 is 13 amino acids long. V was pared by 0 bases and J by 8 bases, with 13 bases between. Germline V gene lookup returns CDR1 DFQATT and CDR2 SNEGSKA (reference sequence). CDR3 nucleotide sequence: TGCAGTGCTAGAGATCGGGGAGAGAGGGAAGCTTTCTTT. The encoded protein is CSARDRGEREAFF.

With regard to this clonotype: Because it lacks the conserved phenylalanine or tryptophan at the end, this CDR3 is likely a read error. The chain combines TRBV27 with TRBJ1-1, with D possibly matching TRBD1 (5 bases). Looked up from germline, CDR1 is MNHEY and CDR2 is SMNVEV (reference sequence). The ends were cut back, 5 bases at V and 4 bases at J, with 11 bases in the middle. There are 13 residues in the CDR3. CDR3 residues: CASSPAGTTEAFL. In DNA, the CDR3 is TGTGCCAGCAGTCCGGCGGGGACCACTGAAGCTTTCCTT.

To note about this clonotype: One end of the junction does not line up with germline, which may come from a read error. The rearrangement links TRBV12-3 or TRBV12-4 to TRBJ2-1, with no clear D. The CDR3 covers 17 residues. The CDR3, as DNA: TGTGCCAGCAGTTCGGAACTTGCGGAACTCCCCTACAATGAGCGGTTCTTC. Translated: CASSSELAELPYNERFF.

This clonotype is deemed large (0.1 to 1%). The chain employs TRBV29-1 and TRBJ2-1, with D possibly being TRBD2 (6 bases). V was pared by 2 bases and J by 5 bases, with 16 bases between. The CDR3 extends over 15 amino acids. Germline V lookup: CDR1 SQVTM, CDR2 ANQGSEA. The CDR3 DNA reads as TGCAGCGTTGAATCTTGGGAGGACGCCCACAATGAGCAGTTCTTC. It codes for CSVESWEDAHNEQFF.

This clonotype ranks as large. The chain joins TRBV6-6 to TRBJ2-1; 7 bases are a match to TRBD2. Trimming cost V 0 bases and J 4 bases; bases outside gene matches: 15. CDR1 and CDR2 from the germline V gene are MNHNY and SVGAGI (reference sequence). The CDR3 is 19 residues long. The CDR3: CASSYSHLSGDGVYNEQFF. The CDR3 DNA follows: TGTGCCAGCAGTTACTCTCATCTAAGCGGGGACGGGGTTTACAATGAGCAGTTCTTC.

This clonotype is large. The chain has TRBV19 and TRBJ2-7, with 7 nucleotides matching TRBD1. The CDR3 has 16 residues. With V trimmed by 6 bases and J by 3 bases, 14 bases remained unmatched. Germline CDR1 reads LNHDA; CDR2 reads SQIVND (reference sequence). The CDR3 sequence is CASSLSAGTASYEQYF. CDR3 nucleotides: TGTGCCAGTAGCCTCTCCGCCGGGACAGCCAGCTACGAGCAGTACTTC.

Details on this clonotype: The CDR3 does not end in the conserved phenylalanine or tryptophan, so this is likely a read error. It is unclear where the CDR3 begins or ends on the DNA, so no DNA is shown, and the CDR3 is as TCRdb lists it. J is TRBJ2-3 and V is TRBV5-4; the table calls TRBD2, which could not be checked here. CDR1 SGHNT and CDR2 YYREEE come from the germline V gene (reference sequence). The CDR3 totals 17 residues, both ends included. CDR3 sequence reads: CASSLGLAGVLTDTQYL.

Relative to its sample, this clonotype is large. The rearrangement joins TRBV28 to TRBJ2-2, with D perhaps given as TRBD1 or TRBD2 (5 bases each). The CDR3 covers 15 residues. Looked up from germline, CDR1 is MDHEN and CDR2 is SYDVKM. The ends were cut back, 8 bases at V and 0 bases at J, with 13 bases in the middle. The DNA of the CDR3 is TGTGCCAGCGCCGAGGGACGCCCGAACACCGGGGAGCTGTTTTTT. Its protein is CASAEGRPNTGELFF.

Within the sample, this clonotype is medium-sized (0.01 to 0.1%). The CDR3 loop reads CSAPPGDSDVYEQYF. The CDR3 nucleotides are TGCAGTGCTCCCCCGGGGGACAGTGACGTCTACGAGCAGTACTTC. The chain couples TRBV20-1 to TRBJ2-7; a weak D match, TRBD1 (7 bases). The germline gives CDR1 DFQATT, CDR2 SNEGSKA (reference sequence). V shed 5 bases and J shed 3 bases, with 20 bases lying between them. This CDR3 is built from 15 residues.

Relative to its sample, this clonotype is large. Here the CDR3 DNA reads TGTGCCAGCAGTCCGCTCAGTACCGGGCCCCAGCATTTT. This codes for CASSPLSTGPQHF. The chain couples TRBV27 to TRBJ1-5; D unclear. Germline V gene lookup returns CDR1 MNHEY and CDR2 SMNVEV (reference sequence). The CDR3 runs 13 residues. Trimming cost V 5 bases and J 9 bases, with 14 bases left between them.

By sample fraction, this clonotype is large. DNA of the CDR3: TGTGCCAGCAGTGAAGACCTCGGGACCTACTATGGCTACACCTTC. It yields the protein CASSEDLGTYYGYTF. V usage is TRBV2 and J usage is TRBJ1-2; weak D call: TRBD1 (5 bases). This CDR3 is 15 amino acids long. The V end was cut by 1 base, the J end by 3 bases, with 12 bases between. CDR1 and CDR2 from the germline V gene are SNHLY and FYNNEI.

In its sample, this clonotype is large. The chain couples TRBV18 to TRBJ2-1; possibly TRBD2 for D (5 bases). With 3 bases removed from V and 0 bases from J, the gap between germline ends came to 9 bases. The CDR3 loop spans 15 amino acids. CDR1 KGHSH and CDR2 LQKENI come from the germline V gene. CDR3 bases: TGTGCCAGCTCACCGACGGGATACTCCTACAATGAGCAGTTCTTC. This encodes CASSPTGYSYNEQFF. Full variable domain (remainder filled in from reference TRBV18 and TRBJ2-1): NAGVMQNPRHLVRRRGQEARLRCSPMKGHSHVYWYRQLPEEGLKFMVYLQKENIIDESGMPKERFSAEFPKEGPSILRIQQVVRGDSAAYFCASSPTGYSYNEQFFGPGTRLTVL.

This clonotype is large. CDR3 sequence reads: CASSEHSAQEYEQYF. The DNA of the CDR3 is TGTGCCAGCAGTGAACATTCGGCACAGGAGTACGAGCAGTACTTC. The gene calls are TRBV25-1 and TRBJ2-7, with D perhaps TRBD1 (5 bases). There are 15 residues in the CDR3. The V gene's germline CDR1 is MGHDK and CDR2 SYGVNS. V gave up 2 bases and J gave up 4 bases, with 15 bases separating them.

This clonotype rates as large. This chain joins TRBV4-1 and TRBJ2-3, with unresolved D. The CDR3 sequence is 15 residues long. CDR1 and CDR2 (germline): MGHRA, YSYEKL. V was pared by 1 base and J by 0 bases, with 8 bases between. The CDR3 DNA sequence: TGCGCCAGCAGCCAAGGGTCCCCGAGCACAGATACGCAGTATTTT. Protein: CASSQGSPSTDTQYF.

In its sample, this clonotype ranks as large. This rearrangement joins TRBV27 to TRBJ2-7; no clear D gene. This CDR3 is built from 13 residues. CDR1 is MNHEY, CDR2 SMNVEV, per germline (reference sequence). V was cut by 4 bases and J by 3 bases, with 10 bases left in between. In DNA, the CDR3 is TGTGCCAGCAGTTCTCCAGGATACTACGAGCAGTACTTC. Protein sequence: CASSSPGYYEQYF.

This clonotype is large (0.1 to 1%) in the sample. CDR3 coding DNA: TGCAGTGCTAGTAGTCCGGCCTTGCCGAGCAATCAGCCCCAGCATTTT. It encodes CSASSPALPSNQPQHF. The rearrangement uses TRBV20-1 and TRBJ1-5; D not certain. Looked up from germline, CDR1 is DFQATT and CDR2 is SNEGSKA (reference sequence). This CDR3 is built from 16 residues. V shed 3 bases and J shed 1 base, with 16 bases lying between them.

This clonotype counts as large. Written as DNA, the CDR3 is TGTGCCAGCAGCTTAAGCACCTACAATGAGCAGTTCTTC. Residues: CASSLSTYNEQFF. The chain uses TRBV11-1 and TRBJ2-1; D is uncertain. CDR1 and CDR2 from the germline V gene are SGHAT and FQDESV (reference sequence). The germline V and J ends were trimmed by 2 bases and 2 bases, with 4 bases remaining between them. The CDR3 covers 13 residues.

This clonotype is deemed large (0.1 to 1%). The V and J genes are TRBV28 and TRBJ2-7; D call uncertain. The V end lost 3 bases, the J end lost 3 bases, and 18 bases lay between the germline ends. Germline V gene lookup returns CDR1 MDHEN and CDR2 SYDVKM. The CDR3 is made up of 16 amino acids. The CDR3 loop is CASSFALTYPSYEQYF. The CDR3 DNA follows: TGTGCCAGCAGTTTCGCCCTGACTTACCCGAGCTACGAGCAGTACTTC.

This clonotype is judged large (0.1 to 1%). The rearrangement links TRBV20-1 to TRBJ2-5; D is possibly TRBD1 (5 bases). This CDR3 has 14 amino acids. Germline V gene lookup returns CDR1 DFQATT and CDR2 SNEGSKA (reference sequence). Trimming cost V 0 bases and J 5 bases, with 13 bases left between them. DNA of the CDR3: TGCAGTGCTAGAGATAGACAGACCAGCGAGACCCAGTACTTC. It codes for CSARDRQTSETQYF.

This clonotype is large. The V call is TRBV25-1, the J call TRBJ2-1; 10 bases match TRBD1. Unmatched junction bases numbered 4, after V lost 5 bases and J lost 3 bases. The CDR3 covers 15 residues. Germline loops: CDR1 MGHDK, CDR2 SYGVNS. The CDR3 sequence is CASSSGTGVYNEQFF. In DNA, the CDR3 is TGTGCCAGCAGTTCCGGGACAGGGGTCTACAATGAGCAGTTCTTC.

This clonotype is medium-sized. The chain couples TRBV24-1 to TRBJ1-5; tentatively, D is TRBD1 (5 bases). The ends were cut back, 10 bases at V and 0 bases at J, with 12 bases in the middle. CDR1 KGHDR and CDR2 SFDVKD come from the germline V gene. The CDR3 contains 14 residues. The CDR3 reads CATNRGDSNQPQHF. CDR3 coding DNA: TGTGCCACAAACCGAGGGGATAGCAATCAGCCCCAGCATTTT.

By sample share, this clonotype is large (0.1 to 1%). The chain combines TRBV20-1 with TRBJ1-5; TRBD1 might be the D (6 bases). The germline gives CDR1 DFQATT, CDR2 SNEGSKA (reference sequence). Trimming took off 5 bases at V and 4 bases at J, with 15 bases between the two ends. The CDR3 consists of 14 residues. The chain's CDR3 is CSAGGPGTNQPQHF. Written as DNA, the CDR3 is TGCAGTGCTGGGGGCCCCGGGACGAATCAGCCCCAGCATTTT.

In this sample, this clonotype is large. CDR3 nucleotide sequence: TGTGCCAGCAGTTACGACACGCAGCCCGGGGAGCTGTTTTTT. It specifies CASSYDTQPGELFF. The J gene is TRBJ2-2, the V gene TRBV27; D is uncertain. This CDR3 region has 14 residues. Germline V lookup: CDR1 MNHEY, CDR2 SMNVEV (reference sequence). Trimming removed 4 bases at V and 6 bases at J, with 12 bases between.